This T cell receptor beta chain was captured by sequencing in a study of CD8+CD57+ T cells in acquired aplastic anemia (dated by TCRdb to 2017 to 2018). For context, the study as a whole: On average, sorted CD4+ and CD8+ cells yielded around 3.4 ug of extracted DNA, with a range of about 0.19 to 30 ug. Healthy donor samples averaged around 9.8 million reads for CD4+ and roughly 11 million for CD8+ cells.

TCR beta VDJ combination and CDR3 sequence profiling used genomic DNA as the template. An Illumina HiSeq 2000 was used for TCR repertoire sequencing. As for how the authors treated the data: TRBV/TRBJ rearrangement plots, CDR3 size and DJ length profiles, and Simpson's diversity index were used to evaluate the repertoires. Whichever DNA sequence was most abundant in the deep sequencing data was defined as the immunodominant clone. CDR3 amino acid sequences were screened for sharing across subjects and compared with published repertoires and the VDJdb database. TCRdb applied fastp at Q25 and MiXCR to the public reads, then kept only in-frame beta chains. Here each entry gathers all rows of one CDR3 protein and keeps the most common genes and DNA. Clone size and V and J calls follow TCRdb, not the original study. In this sample the table shows roughly 58,000 distinct CDR3 sequences, less than 65% of which occur a single time. The top ten constitute about 2.5% of the sample.

In this study, sorted CD4+ and CD8+ T cells from the blood of healthy subjects and of severe aplastic anemia patients had their TCR repertoires deep-sequenced. Ficoll-Paque density gradient centrifugation was used to isolate peripheral blood mononuclear cells. Before DNA was extracted, CD4+ and CD8+ T cells were sorted using either FACS or magnetic beads. Here is what the overall study found, with its caveats: No significant difference in CD8+ Simpson's diversity was found between patients and healthy controls (P=0.060). Around 27 CD8+ CDR3 sequences were found in both patients and controls but appeared to be highly expressed in patients and within the immunodominant clones of the patients.

The CDR3 covers 13 residues, taking in both the cysteine and the phenylalanine. Only CDR3 DNA is held: 39 bases, read in frame from base 1. The germline V gene yields SGHVS for CDR1 and FNYEAQ for CDR2. This clonotype was counted ten times or more. Its antigen target is currently unknown. The junction differs from germline at one of its ends, possibly a read error. This TCR came from a human donor in good health, serving as a control. Material for sequencing was sorted CD4+, CD8+, or CD8+CD57+ T cells (not recorded which) from PBMCs. The V gene is TRBV7-6 and the J gene is TRBJ2-7; TRBD2 agrees with 7 junctional bases. The CDR3 region: CASSREAAYGQYF. The DNA is as follows: TGTGCCAGCAGCCGGGAGGCCGCCTACGGGCAGTACTTC.